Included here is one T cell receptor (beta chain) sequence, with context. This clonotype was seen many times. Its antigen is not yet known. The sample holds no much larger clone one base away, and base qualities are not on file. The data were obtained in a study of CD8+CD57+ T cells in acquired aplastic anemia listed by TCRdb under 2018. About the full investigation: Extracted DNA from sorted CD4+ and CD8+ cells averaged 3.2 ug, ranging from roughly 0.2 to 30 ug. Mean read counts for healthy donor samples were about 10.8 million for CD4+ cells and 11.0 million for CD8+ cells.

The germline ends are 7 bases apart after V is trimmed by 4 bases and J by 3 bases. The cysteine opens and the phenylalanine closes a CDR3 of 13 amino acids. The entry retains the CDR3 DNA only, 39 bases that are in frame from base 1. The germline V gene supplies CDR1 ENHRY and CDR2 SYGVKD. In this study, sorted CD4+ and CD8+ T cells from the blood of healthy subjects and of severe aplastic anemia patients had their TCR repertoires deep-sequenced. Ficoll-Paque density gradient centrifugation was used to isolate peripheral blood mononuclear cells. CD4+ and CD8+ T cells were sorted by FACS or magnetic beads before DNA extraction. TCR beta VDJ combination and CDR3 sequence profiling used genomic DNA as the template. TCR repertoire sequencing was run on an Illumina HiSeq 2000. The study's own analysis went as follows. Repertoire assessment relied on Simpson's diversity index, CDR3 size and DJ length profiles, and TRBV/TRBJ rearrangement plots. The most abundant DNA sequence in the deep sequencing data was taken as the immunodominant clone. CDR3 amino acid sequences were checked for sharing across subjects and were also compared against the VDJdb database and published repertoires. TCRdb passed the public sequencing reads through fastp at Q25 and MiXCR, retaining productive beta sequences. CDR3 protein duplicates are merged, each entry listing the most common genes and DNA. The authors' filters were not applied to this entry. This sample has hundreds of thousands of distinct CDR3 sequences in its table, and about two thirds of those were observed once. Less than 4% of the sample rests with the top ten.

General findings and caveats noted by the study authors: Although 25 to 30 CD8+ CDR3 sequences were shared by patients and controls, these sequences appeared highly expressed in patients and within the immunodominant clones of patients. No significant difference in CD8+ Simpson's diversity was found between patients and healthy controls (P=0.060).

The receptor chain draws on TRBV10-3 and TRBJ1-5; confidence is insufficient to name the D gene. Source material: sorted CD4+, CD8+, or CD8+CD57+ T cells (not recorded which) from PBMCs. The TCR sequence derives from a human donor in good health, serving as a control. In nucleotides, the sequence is TGTGCCATCAGTGTTCAGCACAATCAGCCCCAGCATTTT. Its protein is CAISVQHNQPQHF.